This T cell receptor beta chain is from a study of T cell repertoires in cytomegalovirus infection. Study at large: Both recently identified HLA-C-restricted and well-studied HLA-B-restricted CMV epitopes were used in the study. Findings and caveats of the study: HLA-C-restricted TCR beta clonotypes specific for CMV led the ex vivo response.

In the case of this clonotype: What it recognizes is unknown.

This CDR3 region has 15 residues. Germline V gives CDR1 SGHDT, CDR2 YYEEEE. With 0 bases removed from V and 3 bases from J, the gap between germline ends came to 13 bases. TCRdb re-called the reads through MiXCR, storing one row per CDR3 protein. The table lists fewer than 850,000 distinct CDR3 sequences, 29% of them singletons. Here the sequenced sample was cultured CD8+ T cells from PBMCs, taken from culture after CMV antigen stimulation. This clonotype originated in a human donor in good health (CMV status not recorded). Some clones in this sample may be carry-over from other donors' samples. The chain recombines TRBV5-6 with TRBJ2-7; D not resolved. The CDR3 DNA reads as TGTGCCAGCAGCTTGGAGCGTACCTCCTACTACGAGCAGTACGTC. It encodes CASSLERTSYYEQYV.